The 26 T cell receptor beta chains presented below share a single source sample, sequenced in a study of T cell repertoires in cytomegalovirus infection. MiXCR, applied by TCRdb to the reads, yields one record per CDR3 protein. Here the sample spans approximately 500,000 distinct CDR3 sequences, about a quarter being singletons. Material: PBMCs. These receptors originate from a human donor in good health (CMV status not recorded). Some clones in this sample may be carry-over from other donors' samples.

V gene TRBV19 combines with J gene TRBJ2-5; D may be TRBD2 (6 bases). Looked up from germline, CDR1 is LNHDA and CDR2 is SQIVND (reference sequence). The CDR3 has 16 residues. V lost 3 bases, J lost 5 bases, and 19 bases lay in between. CDR3 in DNA: TGTGCCAGTAGTATCGGGGCTAGCGTGATTCAGGAGACCCAGTACTTC. Translated, it gives CASSIGASVIQETQYF.

This clonotype occurred a few times. This chain connects TRBV29-1 to TRBJ1-6; no reliable D call. V was cut by 6 bases and J by 7 bases, with 7 bases left in between. The CDR3 has 11 residues. Germline CDR1 and CDR2: SQVTM and ANQGSEA. CDR3 loop: CSVGQNSPLHF. The CDR3 DNA sequence: TGCAGCGTGGGCCAGAATTCACCCCTCCACTTT.

The chain employs TRBV6-5 and TRBJ2-1; the match to TRBD2 covers 7 bases. This CDR3 comprises 9 residues. Per the germline V gene, CDR1 is MNHEY and CDR2 is SVGAGI. Germline trimming cut 11 bases from V and 16 bases from J; bases unmatched to any gene: 8. The CDR3 protein is CAAGTTPFF. The CDR3 nucleotides read TGTGCCGCCGGGACTACCCCTTTCTTC.

This clonotype has more than one count but fewer than ten. The rearrangement links TRBV10-3 to TRBJ1-2; D is ambiguous. This CDR3 has 13 residues. Trimming removed 3 bases from V and 1 base from J, with 6 bases in between. Germline V gives CDR1 ENHRY, CDR2 SYGVKD. CDR3 protein: CAISDQNNYGYTF. The CDR3 bases are TGTGCCATCAGTGATCAGAATAACTATGGCTACACCTTC.

The table lists this clonotype with a few counts. The chain links TRBV28 to TRBJ2-7; D possibly matches TRBD1 or TRBD2 (5 bases each). The germline CDR1 and CDR2 sequences are MDHEN and SYDVKM. V shed 6 bases and J shed 1 base, with 16 bases lying between them. CDR3 size: 15 residues. CDR3 coding DNA: TGTGCCAGCAGGGGAGCCGGGACGGGTTCCTACGAGCAGTACTTC. It codes for CASRGAGTGSYEQYF.

The chain combines TRBV11-3 with TRBJ2-1; weak D call: TRBD1 (8 bases). The germline CDR1 and CDR2 sequences are SGHNT and YENEEA. The CDR3 has 18 residues. The V and J ends lost 0 bases and 0 bases respectively, with 15 bases between them. The CDR3 loop reads CASSLEQGGSSSYNEQFF. CDR3 DNA sequence: TGTGCCAGCAGCTTAGAACAGGGGGGGAGTAGCTCCTACAATGAGCAGTTCTTC.

The CDR3 DNA reads TGTGCCAGTAGTACAGGACTAGCGGTAAGCTCCTACAATGAGCAGTTCTTC. It specifies CASSTGLAVSSYNEQFF. The chain recombines TRBV19 with TRBJ2-1, with 10 positions matching TRBD2. The CDR3 sequence is 17 residues long. Germline loops: CDR1 LNHDA, CDR2 SQIVND (reference sequence). Losses at the gene ends were 4 bases for V and 0 bases for J; bases not matched to a gene: 6.

This clonotype has ten or more counts. This sequence joins TRBV7-2 and TRBJ2-2; the match to TRBD2 covers 12 bases. The germline CDR1 and CDR2 sequences are SGHTA and FQGNSA. This CDR3 is built from 20 residues. V was clipped by 1 base and J by 0 bases; unmatched bases: 9. Here the CDR3 DNA reads TGTGCCAGCAGCTTAGTTTGGCGCCTAGCGGGAGGGCCGAACACCGGGGAGCTGTTTTTT. Residues: CASSLVWRLAGGPNTGELFF.

This clonotype was seen at least ten times. The V gene is TRBV6-5, the J gene TRBJ2-2, with D uncertain. There are 14 residues in the CDR3. Trimming pared 5 bases from V and 8 bases from J, leaving 15 bases between. Germline values: CDR1 MNHEY, CDR2 SVGAGI. The DNA for the CDR3 is TGTGCCAGCAGTCGAACAGCCCAAGTTGGGGAGCTGTTTTTT. It is translated as CASSRTAQVGELFF.

A few counts support this clonotype. The rearrangement uses TRBV28 and TRBJ2-5; D not certain. Germline V gene data show CDR1 as MDHEN and CDR2 as SYDVKM. Trimming removed 2 bases from V and 0 bases from J, with 4 bases in between. CDR3 size: 13 residues. Written as DNA, the CDR3 is TGTGCCAGCAGTTTACAGTACCAAGAGACCCAGTACTTC. Translation gives CASSLQYQETQYF.

The table lists this clonotype with many counts. The rearrangement joins TRBV11-3 to TRBJ2-2, with D possibly called TRBD1 or TRBD2 (5 bases each). The CDR3 length is 15 residues. Germline V CDR1 and CDR2: SGHNT, YENEEA. V shed 5 bases and J shed 2 bases, with 12 bases lying between them. The CDR3 here is CASSPLGDNTGELFF. The CDR3 bases are TGTGCCAGCAGCCCACTGGGGGACAACACCGGGGAGCTGTTTTTT.

This clonotype showed up many times. V gene TRBV7-2 combines with J gene TRBJ1-3; 7 bases are a match to TRBD1. The CDR3 is made up of 13 amino acids. The germline V gene has CDR1 SGHTA and CDR2 FQGNSA. Trimming took 2 bases from V and 8 from J; bases not matched to a gene: 3. CDR3 sequence reads: CASSLNRGDTIYF. CDR3 nucleotides: TGTGCCAGCAGCTTAAACAGGGGTGACACCATATATTTT.

This clonotype was observed many times. The rearrangement joins TRBV6-2 or TRBV6-3 to TRBJ2-7; D uncertain. The length of the CDR3 is 16 residues. The V gene's germline CDR1 is MNHEY and CDR2 SVGEGT. Trimming took off 2 bases at V and 2 bases at J, with 16 bases between the two ends. In DNA form, the CDR3 reads TGTGCCAGCAGTTACGTGGGTGGGTTCGGCCCCTACGAGCAGTACTTC. Its translation: CASSYVGGFGPYEQYF.

V gene TRBV11-3 combines with J gene TRBJ2-1, with D tentatively TRBD2 (6 bases). V lost 4 bases, J lost 2 bases, and 12 bases lay in between. Germline assignment: CDR1 SGHNT and CDR2 YENEEA. The CDR3 totals 15 residues. CDR3: CASSSRDLPYNEQFF. The DNA for the CDR3 is TGTGCCAGCAGCTCCCGGGACTTACCCTACAATGAGCAGTTCTTC.

A few counts support this clonotype. The J gene is TRBJ2-1, the V gene TRBV11-2; 8 nucleotides agree with TRBD2. In germline, CDR1 is SGHAT, CDR2 FQNNGV. V lost 4 bases and J lost 6; bases outside the gene matches: 17. This CDR3 region has 18 residues. DNA for the CDR3: TGTGCCAGCAGCTCCCTTCGGACTAGCCCACACGAAGCCAATGAGCAGTTCTTC. This codes for CASSSLRTSPHEANEQFF. Full variable domain (missing parts from reference TRBV11-2 and TRBJ2-1): EAGVAQSPRYKIIEKRQSVAFWCNPISGHATLYWYQQILGQGPKLLIQFQNNGVVDDSQLPKDRFSAERLKGVDSTLKIQPAKLEDSAVYLCASSSLRTSPHEANEQFFGPGTRLTVL.

The chain carries TRBV12-5 and TRBJ1-5; TRBD1 matches 10 bases. Germline V gene sequence: CDR1 LGHNT, CDR2 FRNRAP. V lost 6 bases, J lost 6 bases, and 8 bases stayed unmatched. This CDR3 is built from 15 residues. In DNA form, the CDR3 reads TGTGCTAGTGGCGGGGGACAGGGGTCGAGTCAGCCCCAGCATTTT. It is translated as CASGGGQGSSQPQHF.

V and J are TRBV7-8 and TRBJ2-1, with 7 positions matching TRBD1. Trimming removed 5 bases from V and 12 bases from J; junction bases left unmatched: 13. Germline V CDR1 and CDR2: SGHVS, FQNEAQ. The CDR3 loop spans 14 amino acids. CDR3 nucleotides: TGTGCCAGCAGCACGGCCCCGACAGGGTCTGCGCAGTTCTTC. Residues: CASSTAPTGSAQFF.

In this sample, this clonotype turned up a few times. This chain uses TRBV6-5 with TRBJ2-5; 8 bases are shared with TRBD1. The germline V gene encodes CDR1 MNHEY and CDR2 SVGAGI. CDR3 length: 18 amino acids. V gave up 4 bases and J gave up 5 bases; unmatched junction bases: 18. The CDR3, as DNA: TGTGCCAGCAGTTCGCCCTCTCGCCGGGACAGGTTAACGGAGACCCAGTACTTC. This sequence encodes CASSSPSRRDRLTETQYF.

This clonotype was seen more than once but under ten times. The CDR3 sequence is CASTDWGGRASEQYF. CDR3 in DNA: TGTGCCAGCACCGATTGGGGCGGGAGGGCCTCCGAGCAGTACTTC. The chain joins TRBV28 to TRBJ2-7, with 9 bases identical to TRBD2. The CDR3 consists of 15 residues. The ends lost 7 bases at V and 6 bases at J; junction bases unmatched: 13. Germline assignment: CDR1 MDHEN and CDR2 SYDVKM.

The CDR3 DNA reads as TGCGCCAGCAGCCAAGACGGGGAGTACCAAGAGACCCAGTACTTC. It encodes CASSQDGEYQETQYF. V is TRBV4-3 and J is TRBJ2-5; D perhaps matches TRBD2 (5 bases). Trimming left V 0 bases short and J 0 bases short, with 8 bases between. Per the germline V gene, CDR1 is LGHNA and CDR2 is YSLEER. The CDR3 spans 15 residues.

This clonotype was detected ten times or more. Here the CDR3 DNA reads TGTGCCAGCAGTTTAGGAGGGGAGCAGCCCCAGCATTTT. Amino acids: CASSLGGEQPQHF. This sequence joins TRBV12-3 or TRBV12-4 and TRBJ1-5, with a weak D call TRBD1 (5 bases). There are 13 residues in the CDR3. The germline V and J ends were trimmed by 1 base and 7 bases, with 8 bases remaining between them.

The V and J genes are TRBV30 and TRBJ2-1; 8 positions agree with TRBD2. Germline trimming cut 5 bases from V and 4 bases from J; bases unmatched to any gene: 4. Germline V gene data show CDR1 as GTSNPN and CDR2 as SVGIG (reference sequence). The CDR3 length is 13 residues. This CDR3 reads CAWSAGVYNEQFF. CDR3 sequence (DNA): TGTGCCTGGTCAGCGGGAGTATACAATGAGCAGTTCTTC.

There are a few counts of this clonotype. The J gene is TRBJ2-3, the V gene TRBV9; D gene uncertain. The CDR3 runs 13 residues. Trimming removed 3 bases from V and 5 bases from J, with 10 bases in between. Germline V gene sequence: CDR1 SGDLS, CDR2 YYNGEE. The DNA of the CDR3 is TGTGCCAGCAGCGCCACGAATCGAGATACGCAGTATTTT. This encodes CASSATNRDTQYF.

This clonotype has more than one count but fewer than ten. This chain links TRBV7-3 with TRBJ2-5; TRBD2 aligns across 12 bases. The CDR3 loop spans 20 amino acids. Germline lookup yields CDR1 SGHTA and CDR2 FQGTGA. With 1 base clipped from V and 1 base from J, the junction kept 13 bases outside the gene matches. The CDR3 loop reads CASSLKPRLAGEEGQETQYF. The CDR3 DNA is TGTGCCAGCAGCTTAAAACCCAGACTAGCGGGAGAGGAGGGCCAAGAGACCCAGTACTTC.

The chain joins TRBV3-1 to TRBJ1-1; D possibly corresponds to TRBD1 (6 bases). CDR3 length equals 15 residues. Germline V gene data show CDR1 as LGHDT and CDR2 as YNNKEL (reference sequence). Trimming took 1 base from V and 0 from J, leaving 9 bases between them. CDR3 loop: CASSQGGQMNTEAFF. The DNA for the CDR3 is TGTGCCAGCAGCCAAGGTGGACAGATGAACACTGAAGCTTTCTTT.

The V and J genes are TRBV5-1 and TRBJ2-3, with TRBD2 as a possible D gene (6 bases). Germline V gives CDR1 SGHRS, CDR2 YFSETQ. Trimming removed 6 bases at V and 3 bases at J, with 14 bases between. The CDR3 is 14 amino acids. CDR3 region: CASTREAGTDTQYF. CDR3 nucleotide sequence: TGCGCCAGCACGCGTGAGGCGGGAACAGATACGCAGTATTTT.